This TCR beta chain was found in a study of T-cell reconstitution after alpha-beta-depleted transplantation in children. The CDR3 runs to 16 residues. CDR1 and CDR2 from the germline V gene are MNHEY and SMNVEV (reference sequence). The V gene end was trimmed by 5 bases and the J gene end by 9 bases; junction bases not matched to a gene: 12. TCRbeta library preparation incorporated unique molecular identifiers. MiXCR, applied by TCRdb to the PCR reads, yields one record per CDR3 protein. The repertoire holds 250,000 to 300,000 distinct CDR3 sequences, with 9.9% as singletons. This chain links TRBV27 with TRBJ2-1, with 11 nucleotides matching TRBD2. This TCR came from a human donor who donated a stem cell graft to a child with SCID. Sample: PBMCs from the stem cell graft donor, taken from the stem cell graft. The CDR3 bases are TGTGCCAGCAGTCTCATAGCGGGGGGGCATCTTGGTGAGCAGTTCTTC. Amino acid sequence: CASSLIAGGHLGEQFF.